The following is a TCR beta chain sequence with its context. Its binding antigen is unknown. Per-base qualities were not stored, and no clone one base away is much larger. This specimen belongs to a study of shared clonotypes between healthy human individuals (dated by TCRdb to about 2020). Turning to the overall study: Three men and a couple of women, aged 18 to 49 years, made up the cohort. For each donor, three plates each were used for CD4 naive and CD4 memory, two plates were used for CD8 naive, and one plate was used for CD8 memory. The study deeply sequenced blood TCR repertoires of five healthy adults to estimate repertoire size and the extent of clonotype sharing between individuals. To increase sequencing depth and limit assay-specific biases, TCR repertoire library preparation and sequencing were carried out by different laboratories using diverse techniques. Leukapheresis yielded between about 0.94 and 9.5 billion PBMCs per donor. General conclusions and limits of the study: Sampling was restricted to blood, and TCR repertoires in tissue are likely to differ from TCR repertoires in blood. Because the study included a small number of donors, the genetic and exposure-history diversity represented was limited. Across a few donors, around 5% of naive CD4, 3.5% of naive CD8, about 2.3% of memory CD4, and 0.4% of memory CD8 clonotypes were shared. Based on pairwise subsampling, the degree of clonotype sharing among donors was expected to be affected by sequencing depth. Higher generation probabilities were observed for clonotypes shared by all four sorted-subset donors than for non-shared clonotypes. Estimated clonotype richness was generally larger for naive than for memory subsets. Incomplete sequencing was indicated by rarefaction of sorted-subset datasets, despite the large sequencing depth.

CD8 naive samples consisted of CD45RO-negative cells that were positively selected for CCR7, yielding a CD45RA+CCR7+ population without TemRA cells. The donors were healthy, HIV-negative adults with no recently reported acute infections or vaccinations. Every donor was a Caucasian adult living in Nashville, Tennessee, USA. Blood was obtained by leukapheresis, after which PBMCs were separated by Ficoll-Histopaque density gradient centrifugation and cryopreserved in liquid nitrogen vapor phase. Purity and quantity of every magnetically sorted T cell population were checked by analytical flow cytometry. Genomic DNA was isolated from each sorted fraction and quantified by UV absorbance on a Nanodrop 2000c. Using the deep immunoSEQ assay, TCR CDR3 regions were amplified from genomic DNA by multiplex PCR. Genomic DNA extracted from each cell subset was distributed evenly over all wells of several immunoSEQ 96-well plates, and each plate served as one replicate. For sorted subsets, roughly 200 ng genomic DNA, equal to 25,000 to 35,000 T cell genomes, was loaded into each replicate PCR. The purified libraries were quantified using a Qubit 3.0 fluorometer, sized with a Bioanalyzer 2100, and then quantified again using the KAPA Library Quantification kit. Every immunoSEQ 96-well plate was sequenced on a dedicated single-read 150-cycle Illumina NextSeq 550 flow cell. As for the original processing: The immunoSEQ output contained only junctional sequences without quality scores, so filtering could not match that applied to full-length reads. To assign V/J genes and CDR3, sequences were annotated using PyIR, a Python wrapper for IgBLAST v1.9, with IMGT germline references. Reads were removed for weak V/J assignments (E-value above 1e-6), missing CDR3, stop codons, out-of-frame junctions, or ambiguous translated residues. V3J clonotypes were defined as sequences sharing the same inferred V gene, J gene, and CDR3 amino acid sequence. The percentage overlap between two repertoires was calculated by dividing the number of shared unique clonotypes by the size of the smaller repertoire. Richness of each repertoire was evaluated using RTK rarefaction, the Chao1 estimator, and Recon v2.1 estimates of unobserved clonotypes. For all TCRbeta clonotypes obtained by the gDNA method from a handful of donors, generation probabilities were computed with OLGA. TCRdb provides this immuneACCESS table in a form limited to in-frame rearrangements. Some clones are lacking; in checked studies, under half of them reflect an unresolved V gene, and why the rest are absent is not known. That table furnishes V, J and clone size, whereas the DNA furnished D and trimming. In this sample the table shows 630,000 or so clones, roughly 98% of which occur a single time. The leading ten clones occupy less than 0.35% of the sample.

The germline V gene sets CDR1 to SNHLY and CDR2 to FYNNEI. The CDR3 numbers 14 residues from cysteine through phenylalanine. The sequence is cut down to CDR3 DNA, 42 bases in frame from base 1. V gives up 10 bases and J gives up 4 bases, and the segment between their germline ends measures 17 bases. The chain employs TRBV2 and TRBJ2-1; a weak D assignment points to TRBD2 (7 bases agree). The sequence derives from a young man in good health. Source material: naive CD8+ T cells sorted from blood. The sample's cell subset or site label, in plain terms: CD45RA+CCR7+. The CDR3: CATHSGGRYNEQFF. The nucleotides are TGTGCCACCCATTCCGGGGGGCGATACAATGAGCAGTTCTTC.